A selection of T cell receptor beta chains follows, all from one sample in a study of CD8 T cells in Susac syndrome. MiXCR, run by TCRdb on the immunoSEQ multiplex PCR reads, gives a single entry per CDR3 protein. The sample consists of about 81,000 distinct CDR3 sequences, approximately 95% of them appearing once. Sequenced material: CD8+ T cells from PBMCs. Receptors originate from a human donor with Susac syndrome. Each CDR3 is given with its conserved first and last residue.

>TRBJ2-2|TRBV3-1
CASSPRQGVGNTGELFF
>TRBJ2-3|TRBV7-3
CASSPGILGNTDTQYF
>TRBJ2-7|TRBV19
CASRDRVDEQYF
>TRBJ2-1|TRBV13
CASATGGSSNEQFF
>TRBJ2-7|TRBV15
CATSTRRGEFYEQYF
>TRBJ1-5|TRBV10-3
CAISESYDIHPNQPQHF
>TRBJ2-3|TRBV13
CASTSVPPENTDTQYF
>TRBJ1-5|TRBV7-8
CASSLTGGGQPQHF
>TRBJ2-2|TRBV12-3/TRBV12-4
CASSWDMGQLFF
>TRBJ2-3|TRBV7-9
CASSRQGRTDTQYF
>TRBJ1-1|TRBV12-3/TRBV12-4
CASNRLPNTEAFF
>TRBJ2-7|TRBV5-1
CASSHDPGLSYEQYF
>TRBJ2-1|TRBV3-1
CASSPSLQGLSYNEQFF
>TRBJ1-1|TRBV30
CAWSVGTESAEAFF
>TRBJ2-3|TRBV6-1
CASSEGYWAASTDTQYF
>TRBJ2-7|TRBV5-4
CASSLSSYYEQYF
>TRBJ2-7|TRBV7-8
CASSTWTGGENYYEQYF
>TRBJ2-3|TRBV3-1
CASSQEFPGEGTDTQYF
>TRBJ1-2|TRBV7-9
CASSPAGVPPSDGYTF
>TRBJ1-5|TRBV7-8
CASSPWEGQPQHF
>TRBJ2-7|TRBV20-1
CSAPTGARGEQYF
>TRBJ2-7|TRBV7-9
CASSSNAYEQYF
>TRBJ2-7|TRBV19
CATGTGPYEQYF
>TRBJ1-4|TRBV4-2
CASSQGTGADEKLFF
>TRBJ2-7|TRBV24-1
CATSASPTSGTGEQYF
>TRBJ2-7|TRBV25-1
CASRPTETYEQYF
>TRBJ2-5|TRBV29-1
CSVAASGVRETQYF
>TRBJ2-6|TRBV13
CASSLGGLGANVLTF
>TRBJ1-4|TRBV3-1
CASSTTTGIGEKLFF
>TRBJ2-5|TRBV4-3
CASSHEGDTQETQYF
>TRBJ2-1|TRBV12-3/TRBV12-4
CASRLTSGAYNEQFF
>TRBJ2-5|TRBV6-1
CASSPSSFYRGLGETQYF
>TRBJ2-7|TRBV12-3/TRBV12-4
CASSPLGQGAYEQYF
>TRBJ1-2|TRBV14
CASSQGGPYYGYTF
>TRBJ2-1|TRBV7-9
CASLAGNNEQFF
>TRBJ1-2|TRBV9
CASSVVSGGYGYTF
>TRBJ1-2|TRBV20-1
CSAASEGYTF
>TRBJ2-1|TRBV25-1
CATTGPHSYNEQFF
>TRBJ1-4|TRBV12-3/TRBV12-4
CASSFGRVGGEKLFF
>TRBJ2-3|TRBV6-5
CASSYLQGVTDTQYF
>TRBJ1-5|TRBV5-6
CASSHLGMGQPQHF
>TRBJ2-3|TRBV15
CATNGEGNTDTQYF
>TRBJ2-7|TRBV28
CASSFGSEAYEQYF
>TRBJ2-1|TRBV2
CASSERDVASSFF
>TRBJ2-2|TRBV20-1
CSARGGQGLDGGELFF
>TRBJ2-1|TRBV18
CASSPPRGGFYNEQFF
>TRBJ2-7|TRBV2
CASSEGETSSSYEQYF
>TRBJ1-2|TRBV27
CASLGGSGYTF
>TRBJ1-5|TRBV27
CASSPLSAINQPQHF
>TRBJ2-7|TRBV27
CASSLSRVGISYEQYF
>TRBJ2-1|TRBV13
CASSEGDNEQFF
>TRBJ1-2|TRBV29-1
CSVDVGWVYGYTF
>TRBJ2-7|TRBV5-1
CASSSRDTYEQYF
>TRBJ2-3|TRBV9
CASSEPQQGGTSGDTQYF
>TRBJ1-2|TRBV6-5
CASSYTGLYGYTF
>TRBJ1-4|TRBV15
CATSRVRSGEKLFF
>TRBJ2-7|TRBV6-6
CASGSRPGTGKYEQYF